This TCR beta chain was captured in a study of T-cell memory formation after mild COVID-19. Study outcomes and limitations: Within pre-infection memory, some responding clones were found, suggesting cross-reactive memory joined.

The CDR3 has 13 amino acids. The germline V gene encodes CDR1 SGHTA and CDR2 FQGTGA. V shed 7 bases and J shed 1 base, with 10 bases lying between them. Turning to this clonotype: Its target is unknown.

The authors produced TCR alpha and TCR beta cDNA libraries with sample barcodes and UMIs by 5'RACE using constant-segment primers. In TCRdb, the 5' RACE reads were re-called with MiXCR into one record per CDR3 protein. This table holds some 210,000 distinct CDR3 sequences, under 30% found once. The sequence was collected from an adult woman who had mild COVID-19 (a few samples of this study predate the infection). Cell type and time point are not known. The specimen was PBMCs or a T cell subset sorted from them (not recorded which). The chain joins TRBV7-3 to TRBJ2-5, with D uncertain. For the CDR3, the DNA is TGTGCCAGCAACCCACAATCCCAAGAGACCCAGTACTTC. Protein: CASNPQSQETQYF.